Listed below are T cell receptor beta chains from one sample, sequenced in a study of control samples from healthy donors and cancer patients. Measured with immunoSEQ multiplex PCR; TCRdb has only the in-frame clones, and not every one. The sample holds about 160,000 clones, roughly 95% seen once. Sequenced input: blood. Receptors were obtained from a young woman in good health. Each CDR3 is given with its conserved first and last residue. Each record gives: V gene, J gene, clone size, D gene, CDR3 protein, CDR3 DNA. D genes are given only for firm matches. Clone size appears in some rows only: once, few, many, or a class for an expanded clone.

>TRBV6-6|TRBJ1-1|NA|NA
CASSYWGLGNTEAFF
TGTGCCAGCAGTTACTGGGGGTTGGGGAACACTGAAGCTTTCTTT
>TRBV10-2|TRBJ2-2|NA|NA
CASTWSTNTGELFF
TGCGCCAGCACGTGGTCGACGAACACCGGGGAGCTGTTTTTT
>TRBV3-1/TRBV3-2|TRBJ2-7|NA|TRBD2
CASSQDASGRLIPEQYF
TGTGCCAGCAGCCAAGACGCTAGCGGGAGGCTAATTCCCGAGCAGTACTTC
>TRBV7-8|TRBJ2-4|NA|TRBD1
CASSLWGQGLAKNIQYF
TGTGCCAGCAGCTTATGGGGACAGGGACTAGCCAAAAACATTCAGTACTTC
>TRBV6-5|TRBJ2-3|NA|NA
CASSYRSPSTDTQYF
TGTGCCAGCAGTTACCGCAGTCCTAGCACAGATACGCAGTATTTT
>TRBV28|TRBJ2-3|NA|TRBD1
CATCLTGEGTDTQYF
TGTGCCACCTGTTTAACAGGGGAAGGCACAGATACGCAGTATTTT
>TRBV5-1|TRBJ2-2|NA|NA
CASSLMVAFNTGELFF
TGCGCCAGCAGCTTGATGGTCGCCTTTAACACCGGGGAGCTGTTTTTT
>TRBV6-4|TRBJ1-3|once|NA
CASSERDSGNTIYF
TGTGCCAGCAGTGAAAGGGACTCTGGAAACACCATATATTTT
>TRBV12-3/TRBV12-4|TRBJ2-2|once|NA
CASSPRNTGELFF
TGTGCCAGCAGTCCGAGGAACACCGGGGAGCTGTTTTTT
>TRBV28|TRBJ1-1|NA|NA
CASSLYPAEAFF
TGTGCCAGCAGTTTATATCCGGCTGAAGCTTTCTTT
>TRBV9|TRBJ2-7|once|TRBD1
CASSAGQGATYEQYF
TGTGCCAGCAGCGCCGGACAGGGGGCTACCTACGAGCAGTACTTC
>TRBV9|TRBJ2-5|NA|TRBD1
CASSVQGASFQETQYF
TGTGCCAGCAGCGTGCAGGGGGCAAGTTTTCAAGAGACCCAGTACTTC
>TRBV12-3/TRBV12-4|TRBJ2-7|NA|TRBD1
CATRGGNSYEQYF
TGTGCCACGCGAGGGGGCAACTCCTACGAGCAGTACTTC
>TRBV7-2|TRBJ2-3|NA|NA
CASSLAAAGLGTDTQYF
TGTGCCAGCAGCTTAGCTGCTGCTGGACTCGGCACAGATACGCAGTATTTT
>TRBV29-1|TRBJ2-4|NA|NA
CSVVAKNIQYF
TGCAGCGTTGTGGCCAAAAACATTCAGTACTTC
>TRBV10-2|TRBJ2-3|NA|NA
CASSEVTDTQYF
TGCGCCAGCAGTGAGGTCACAGATACGCAGTATTTT
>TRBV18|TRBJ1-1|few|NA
CASSPRGNTEAFF
TGTGCCAGCTCACCAAGAGGGAACACTGAAGCTTTCTTT
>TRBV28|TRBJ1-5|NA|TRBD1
CASSLGQGYSNQPQHF
TGTGCCAGCAGTTTGGGACAGGGGTATAGCAATCAGCCCCAGCATTTT
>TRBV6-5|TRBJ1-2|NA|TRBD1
CASRAQGGHGYTF
TGTGCCAGCAGGGCACAAGGGGGCCATGGCTACACCTTC
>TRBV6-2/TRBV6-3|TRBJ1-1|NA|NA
CASGPEGPEAFF
TGTGCCAGCGGCCCTGAAGGTCCCGAGGCTTTCTTT
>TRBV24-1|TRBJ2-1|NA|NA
CATSEQGLGAYNEQFF
TGTGCCACCAGTGAGCAGGGGCTGGGGGCCTACAATGAGCAGTTCTTC
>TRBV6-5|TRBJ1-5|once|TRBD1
CASRLDRGVVQPQHF
TGTGCCAGCAGGCTCGACAGGGGGGTAGTCCAGCCCCAGCATTTT
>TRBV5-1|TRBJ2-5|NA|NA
CASSFGPTETQYF
TGCGCCAGCAGCTTTGGGCCCACGGAGACCCAGTACTTC
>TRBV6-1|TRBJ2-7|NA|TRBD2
CASSDRVAGTYEQYF
TGTGCCAGCAGTGATAGGGTAGCGGGAACCTACGAGCAGTACTTC
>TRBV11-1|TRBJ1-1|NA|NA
CASSFGGESTEAFF
TGTGCCAGCAGCTTTGGTGGGGAGAGCACTGAAGCTTTCTTT
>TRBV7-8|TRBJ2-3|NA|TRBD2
CASSPSGGAGDTQYF
TGTGCCAGCAGCCCTAGCGGGGGGGCGGGAGATACGCAGTATTTT
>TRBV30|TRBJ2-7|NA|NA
CAWLGVTYEQYF
TGTGCCTGGTTAGGGGTGACCTACGAGCAGTACTTC
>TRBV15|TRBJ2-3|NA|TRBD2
CATSRDEGLAGGRTQYF
TGTGCCACCAGCAGAGATGAGGGACTAGCGGGGGGTAGAACGCAGTATTTT
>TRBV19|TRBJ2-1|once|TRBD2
CASSPPGLAGFSEQFF
TGTGCCAGTAGTCCCCCCGGACTAGCGGGATTCAGTGAGCAGTTCTTC
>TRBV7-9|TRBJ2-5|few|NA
CASSPSAQEWETQYF
TGTGCCAGCAGCCCCAGCGCCCAGGAATGGGAGACCCAGTACTTC
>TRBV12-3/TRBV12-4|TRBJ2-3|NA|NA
CASSLLATDTQYF
TGTGCCAGCAGTTTACTAGCCACAGATACGCAGTATTTT
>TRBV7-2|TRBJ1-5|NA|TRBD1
CASSTTGGGQPQHF
TGTGCCAGCAGCACAACAGGGGGGGGTCAGCCCCAGCATTTT
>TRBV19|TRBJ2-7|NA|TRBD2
CASSIALAETYEQYF
TGTGCCAGTAGTATAGCACTAGCGGAGACCTACGAGCAGTACTTC
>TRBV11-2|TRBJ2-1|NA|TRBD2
CASRLAGGPLGNEQFF
TGTGCCAGCAGGTTAGCGGGAGGGCCGTTGGGCAATGAGCAGTTCTTC
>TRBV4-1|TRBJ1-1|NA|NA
CASSRDLLQRPFF
TGCGCCAGCAGCCGGGACCTTCTTCAGAGGCCTTTCTTT
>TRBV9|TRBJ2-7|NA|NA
CASSVGTAFYEQYF
TGTGCCAGCAGCGTAGGTACAGCCTTCTACGAGCAGTACTTC
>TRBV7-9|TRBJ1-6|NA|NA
CASRRGDNSPLHF
TGTGCCAGCAGACGAGGGGATAATTCACCCCTCCACTTT
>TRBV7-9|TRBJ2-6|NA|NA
CASSLGWDGANVLTF
TGTGCCAGCAGCTTAGGATGGGATGGGGCCAACGTCCTGACTTTC
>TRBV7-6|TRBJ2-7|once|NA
CASSSLGAGEGREQYF
TGTGCCAGCAGCAGCCTGGGGGCAGGGGAAGGTCGGGAGCAGTACTTC
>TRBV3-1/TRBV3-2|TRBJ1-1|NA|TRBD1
CASSQDLDRGAFF
TGTGCCAGCAGCCAAGATTTGGACAGGGGAGCTTTCTTT
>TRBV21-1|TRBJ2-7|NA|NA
CASKVDRFHSWEQYF
TGTGCCAGCAAGGTGGACAGGTTCCACTCCTGGGAGCAGTACTTC
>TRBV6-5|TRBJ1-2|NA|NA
CASKRGGGYTF
TGTGCCAGCAAGAGGGGGGGAGGCTACACCTTC
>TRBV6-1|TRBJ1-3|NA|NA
CASSEVGNTIYF
TGTGCCAGCAGTGAAGTTGGAAACACCATATATTTT
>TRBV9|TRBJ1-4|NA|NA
CASSSNVGGLEKLFF
TGTGCCAGCAGCTCAAACGTGGGGGGTCTGGAAAAACTGTTTTTT
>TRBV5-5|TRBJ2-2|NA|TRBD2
CASSVTGTSSNTGELFF
TGTGCCAGCAGCGTGACCGGGACTAGTTCCAACACCGGGGAGCTGTTTTTT
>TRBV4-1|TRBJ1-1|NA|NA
CASSQRNRNTEAFF
TGCGCCAGCAGCCAAAGGAACAGGAACACTGAAGCTTTCTTT
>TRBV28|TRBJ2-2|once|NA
CASREASNTGELFF
TGTGCCAGCAGGGAGGCATCGAACACCGGGGAGCTGTTTTTT
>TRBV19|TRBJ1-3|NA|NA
CASSMRVFGNTIYF
TGTGCCAGTAGTATGCGGGTTTTCGGAAACACCATATATTTT
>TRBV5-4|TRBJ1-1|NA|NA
CASSLVGGSEAFF
TGTGCCAGCAGCTTGGTGGGTGGGTCTGAAGCTTTCTTT
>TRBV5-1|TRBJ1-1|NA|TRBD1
CASSLDRQGRVVNTEAFF
TGCGCCAGCAGCCTCGACCGACAGGGGAGGGTGGTGAACACTGAAGCTTTCTTT
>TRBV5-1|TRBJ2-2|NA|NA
CASSLEYNEPGELFF
TGCGCCAGCAGCCTGGAGTACAATGAGCCCGGGGAGCTGTTTTTT
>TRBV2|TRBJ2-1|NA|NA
CASSLSLNEQFF
TGTGCCAGCAGTCTATCCCTTAATGAGCAGTTCTTC
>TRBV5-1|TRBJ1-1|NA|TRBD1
CASSPGTGAGNTEAFF
TGCGCCAGCAGTCCAGGGACAGGGGCCGGGAACACTGAAGCTTTCTTT
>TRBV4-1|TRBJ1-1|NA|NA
CASSQRGGDTEAFF
TGCGCCAGCAGCCAACGCGGAGGAGACACTGAAGCTTTCTTT